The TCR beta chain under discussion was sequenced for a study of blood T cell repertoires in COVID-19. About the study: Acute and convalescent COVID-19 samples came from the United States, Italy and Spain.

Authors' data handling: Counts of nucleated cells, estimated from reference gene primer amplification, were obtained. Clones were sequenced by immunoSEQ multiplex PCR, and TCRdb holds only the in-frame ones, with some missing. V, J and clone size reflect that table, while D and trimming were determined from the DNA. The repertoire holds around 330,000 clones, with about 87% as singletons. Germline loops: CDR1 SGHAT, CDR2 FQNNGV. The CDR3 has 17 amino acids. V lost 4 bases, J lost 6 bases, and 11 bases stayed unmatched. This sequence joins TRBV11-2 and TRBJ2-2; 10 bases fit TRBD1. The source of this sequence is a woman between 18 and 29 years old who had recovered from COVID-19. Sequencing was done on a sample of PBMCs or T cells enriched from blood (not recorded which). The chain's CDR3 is CASSSLRQGASAGELFF. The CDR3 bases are TGTGCCAGCAGCTCGTTAAGACAGGGGGCTTCGGCCGGGGAGCTGTTTTTT. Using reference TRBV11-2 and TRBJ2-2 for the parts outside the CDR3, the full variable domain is EAGVAQSPRYKIIEKRQSVAFWCNPISGHATLYWYQQILGQGPKLLIQFQNNGVVDDSQLPKDRFSAERLKGVDSTLKIQPAKLEDSAVYLCASSSLRQGASAGELFFGEGSRLTVL.